This record concerns one T cell receptor beta chain sequence. What it recognizes is unknown. Other DNA sequences from this sample encode an identical CDR3 as well. CD45RO-negative, CCR7-positively selected cells formed the naive CD8 fraction, excluding terminally differentiated effector memory CD45RA+ cells. The data were taken from a study of shared clonotypes between healthy human individuals. Overall study findings and caveats: Generally, naive subsets came out with larger estimated richness than memory subsets. Represented diversity (both genetic and exposure-history) was limited by the small number of donors. The generation probabilities recorded for non-shared clonotypes fell below those of clonotypes shared by all four donors. Sharing of clonotypes among donors was expected to vary with sequencing depth.

The CDR3 covers 14 residues. Germline CDR1 MNHEY, CDR2 SVGAGI. V lost 8 bases, J lost 4 bases, and 11 bases stayed unmatched. The protocol was immunoSEQ multiplex PCR, while the TCRdb copy is restricted to in-frame clones and leaves out a portion. The table includes millions of clones, over 85% detected once. The source material was naive CD8+ T cells sorted from blood. V is TRBV6-5 and J is TRBJ2-7; the match to TRBD2 covers 7 bases. The TCR sequence derives from a man between 18 and 35 years old in good health. The CDR3 spells CASGDLAASYEQYF. CDR3 in DNA: TGTGCCAGCGGGGATCTAGCGGCCTCTTACGAGCAGTACTTC.